The clone carrying this T cell receptor (beta chain) was recorded a few times. The antigen is not known. V lost 3 bases to trimming and J lost 5 bases; unmatched junction nucleotides: 7. Germline V gene data show CDR1 as MNHEY and CDR2 as SVGEGT. This CDR3 spans 16 amino acids. This sample stems from a study of regulatory T cells in long-lasting Graves disease. This sample's time point: newly diagnosed GD, antithyroid drugs for less than 3 months. The TCR library used RNA extracted from PBMCs. Diagnoses of Graves' disease were made by American Thyroid Association guidelines. For TCR beta, libraries came from iRepertoire HTBI primers and Arm-PCR of CDR3 regions. In the original processing: Across the samples, identification revealed around 65 TRBV and about 15 TRBJ segments. TCRdb fed the multiplex PCR reads into MiXCR, producing one record per CDR3 protein. The V and J calls, along with clone size, are taken from TCRdb and not from the paper's own processing. This table has 400,000 to 450,000 distinct CDR3 sequences, about a sixth appearing once.

Study-wide results and caveats: Graves' patients with persistent disease showed TCR diversity lower than patients newly diagnosed.

A further study also used this sample, focusing on T cells in Graves' hyperthyroidism and ophthalmopathy.

Specimen: peripheral blood mononuclear cells (PBMCs), collected at new diagnosis, from a patient treated with antithyroid drugs. V usage is TRBV6-2 or TRBV6-3 and J usage is TRBJ2-3; 11 nucleotides agree with TRBD2. The origin of this receptor is a woman aged 25 to 45 with Graves disease. The CDR3 region has the DNA TGTGCCAGCAGTTATCTACTAGCGGGAGTAAGAGATACGCAGTATTTT. This translates into CASSYLLAGVRDTQYF.